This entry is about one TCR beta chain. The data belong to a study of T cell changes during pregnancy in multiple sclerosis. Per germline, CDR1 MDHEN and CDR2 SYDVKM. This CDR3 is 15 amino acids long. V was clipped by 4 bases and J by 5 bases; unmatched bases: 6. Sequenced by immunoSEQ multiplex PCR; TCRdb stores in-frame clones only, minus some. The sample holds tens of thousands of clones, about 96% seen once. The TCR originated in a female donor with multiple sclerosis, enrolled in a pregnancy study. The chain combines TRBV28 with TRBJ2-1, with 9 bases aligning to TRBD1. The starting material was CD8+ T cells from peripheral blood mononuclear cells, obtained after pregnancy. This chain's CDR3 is CASSSGTGIDNEQFF. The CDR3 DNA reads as TGTGCCAGCAGTTCCGGGACAGGGATAGACAATGAGCAGTTCTTC. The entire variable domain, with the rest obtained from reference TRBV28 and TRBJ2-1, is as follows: DVKVTQSSRYLVKRTGEKVFLECVQDMDHENMFWYRQDPGLGLRLIYFSYDVKMKEKGDIPEGYSVSREKKERFSLILESASTNQTSMYLCASSSGTGIDNEQFFGPGTRLTVL.